One and the same sample provided the 2 T cell receptor beta chains below, sequenced in a study of vaccination and CD4 T cells after COVID-19. The treatment is: roughly 10-day PBMC culture with coronavirus spike peptide pools or control peptides (ViraFEST assay). What these receptors recognize is not known. CD4+ T cells that had been cultured provided DNA sequenced with the Oncomine TCR Beta short-read assay. MiXCR was run by TCRdb on the PCR reads, yielding one entry per CDR3 protein. The sample contains 17,000 or so distinct CDR3 sequences, 31% of which appear only once. What was sequenced was cultured CD4+ T cells from blood. These receptors originate from a human donor with COVID-19.

The V and J genes are TRBV20-1 and TRBJ2-1; D gene ambiguous. CDR1 and CDR2 (germline): DFQATT, SNEGSKA (reference sequence). With 6 bases removed from V and 6 bases from J, the gap between germline ends came to 12 bases. The CDR3 length is 12 residues. The CDR3 DNA reads as TGCAGTGCCATCCCCTTGGGCAATGAGCAGTTCTTC. Translating it yields CSAIPLGNEQFF.

Sample share makes this clonotype medium-sized (0.01 to 0.1%). The CDR3 loop reads CASSLLEGRDNEQFF. The CDR3 DNA follows: TGTGCCAGCAGCTTACTCGAGGGGCGGGACAATGAGCAGTTCTTC. The chain has TRBV7-2 and TRBJ2-1, with D perhaps given as TRBD1 or TRBD2 (5 bases each). V lost 2 bases and J 5 bases, leaving 13 bases between the germline ends. CDR1 SGHTA and CDR2 FQGNSA come from the germline V gene. The CDR3 has 15 residues.